Sequencing of this T cell receptor beta chain was carried out in a study of blood T cell repertoires in COVID-19. The CDR3 has 14 amino acids. V was clipped by 0 bases and J by 4 bases; unmatched bases: 2. The germline CDR1 and CDR2 sequences are SGHDN and FVKESK. Repertoires were generated with immunoSEQ multiplex PCR, while TCRdb's copy carries only in-frame clones and drops some. Of 200,000 to 250,000 clones in the sample, 85% were seen once. This clone was counted only a few times. The TCR sequence derives from a woman in her 70s with COVID-19, enrolled during active disease. This chain connects TRBV14 to TRBJ1-2; 7 bases are shared with TRBD1. The sample taken for sequencing was peripheral blood. The CDR3 nucleotides read TGTGCCAGCAGCCAAGAAAGGGGGCTCTATGGCTACACCTTC. Translated: CASSQERGLYGYTF.